These 6 T cell receptor beta chains came from one sample sequenced in a study of early T cells in non-severe SARS-CoV-2 infection. Using its own MiXCR run on the 5' RACE reads, TCRdb lists one record per CDR3 protein. The sample has around 58,000 distinct CDR3 sequences; roughly 7.6% are singletons. Sequenced here: whole blood, sampled at baseline. These receptors came from an adult who was a healthcare worker with PCR-confirmed SARS-CoV-2 infection or an uninfected control (not recorded which).

This clonotype has just a few counts. The chain is built from TRBV11-2 and TRBJ2-5; 9 bases are a match to TRBD2. After removal of 1 base from V and 5 bases from J, the junction contained 23 bases not matched to a gene. Looked up from germline, CDR1 is SGHAT and CDR2 is FQNNGV. The CDR3 is 21 residues long. The CDR3 nucleotides are TGTGCCAGCAGCTTAGGTCTTGGTTGGCTAGCGGGACCAAATTCGCGGGAGACCCAGTACTTC. Translating it yields CASSLGLGWLAGPNSRETQYF.

This clonotype has a handful of counts. The V call is TRBV19, the J call TRBJ2-1, with TRBD2 matching 13 bases. The ends lost 6 bases at V and 8 bases at J; junction bases unmatched: 10. Germline V lookup: CDR1 LNHDA, CDR2 SQIVND (reference sequence). The CDR3 is 16 residues long. The DNA for the CDR3 is TGTGCCAGTAGAAGAAAACTAGCGGGAGGGGTCGATGAGCAGTTCTTC. Translating it yields CASRRKLAGGVDEQFF.

This clonotype was seen a few times. The V and J genes are TRBV5-1 and TRBJ2-2; 7 nucleotides agree with TRBD1. The CDR3 extends over 14 amino acids. CDR1 is SGHRS, CDR2 YFSETQ, per germline. Trimming removed 6 bases from V and 2 bases from J; junction bases left unmatched: 4. CDR3 loop: CASKGQANTGELFF. CDR3 DNA sequence: TGCGCCAGCAAAGGACAGGCAAACACCGGGGAGCTGTTTTTT.

This clonotype occurred many times. The CDR3 is CASRAGLSSYNEQFF. CDR3 DNA: TGTGCCAGCAGGGCCGGGTTAAGCTCCTACAATGAGCAGTTCTTC. This sequence joins TRBV7-2 and TRBJ2-1; D is unclear. CDR1 is SGHTA and CDR2 is FQGNSA in the germline V gene. The CDR3 has 15 residues. The V and J ends lost 6 bases and 0 bases respectively, with 12 bases between them.

This clonotype occurred many times. This chain's CDR3 is CASSSQRTGYPYEQYF. Here the CDR3 DNA reads TGTGCCAGCAGTTCCCAACGGACAGGTTATCCCTACGAGCAGTACTTC. The J gene is TRBJ2-7, the V gene TRBV27; 7 nucleotides agree with TRBD1. The V gene's germline CDR1 is MNHEY and CDR2 SMNVEV (reference sequence). The CDR3 runs to 16 residues. Germline trimming cut 4 bases from V and 2 bases from J; bases unmatched to any gene: 11.

The chain carries TRBV7-9 and TRBJ2-1; TRBD2 might be the D (6 bases). Germline V gives CDR1 SEHNR, CDR2 FQNEAQ (reference sequence). The CDR3 extends over 19 amino acids. Trimming left V 5 bases short and J 4 bases short, with 27 bases between. The CDR3 loop reads CASSPSGGNLNPSYNEQFF. The CDR3 DNA reads as TGTGCCAGCAGCCCCTCCGGGGGTAATCTCAACCCTTCATACAATGAGCAGTTCTTC.